The rows below give T cell receptor beta chains drawn from one sample of a study of blood T cell repertoires in COVID-19. TCRdb's table, derived via immunoSEQ multiplex PCR, lists solely in-frame clones and lacks some. The data hold roughly 250,000 clones, with 80% to 90% observed a single time. Sequencing input: PBMCs or T cells enriched from blood (not recorded which). The receptors were sampled from a woman between 45 and 65 years old who had recovered from COVID-19. Both conserved end residues are part of each CDR3. The D gene is left open where the match is weak. Only part of the rows carry a size: once, few, many, or a class if the clone is expanded.

D,size,J,V,DNA,CDR3
TRBD2,.,TRBJ2-5,TRBV12-5,TGTGCTAGTGGTTTCTCTAGCGGGAGCAAGACCCAGTACTTC,CASGFSSGSKTQYF
TRBD1,.,TRBJ2-7,TRBV2,TGTGCCAGCAGTGGTACAGGGGGCGCGGGCTACGAGCAGTACTTC,CASSGTGGAGYEQYF
.,.,TRBJ2-5,TRBV5-1,TGCGCCAGCAGCTTACTGGAGGGAGAGACCCAGTACTTC,CASSLLEGETQYF
.,.,TRBJ2-1,TRBV5-4,TGTGCCAGCAGCTTGAGGGGGGAGCAGTTCTTC,CASSLRGEQFF
.,.,TRBJ2-1,TRBV5-4,TGTGCCAGCAGCGGTACTAGAATAAGCAATGAGCAGTTCTTC,CASSGTRISNEQFF
.,.,TRBJ2-7,TRBV18,TGTGCCAGCTCACCGGCCGGGTACGAGCAGTACTTC,CASSPAGYEQYF
TRBD1,few,TRBJ2-5,TRBV5-1,TGCGCCAGCAGCGGGGGAGAAATGGGACAGTACCAAGAGACCCAGTACTTC,CASSGGEMGQYQETQYF
.,.,TRBJ1-5,TRBV27,TGTGCCAGTTCCAGGGCGCCGAATTTCAATCAGCCCCAGCATTTT,CASSRAPNFNQPQHF
.,.,TRBJ2-7,TRBV10-3,TGTGCCATCAGTGATGCCGTGGGTAGCGGCTCCTACGAGCAGTACTTC,CAISDAVGSGSYEQYF
.,.,TRBJ2-2,TRBV6-5,TGTGCCAGCAGCGGGAGTTCGTCCTTGACCGGGGAGCTGTTTTTT,CASSGSSSLTGELFF
TRBD1,.,TRBJ2-2,TRBV24-1,TGTGCCACCAGTGATCCGACCGGGACAGGGAACACCGGGGAGCTGTTTTTT,CATSDPTGTGNTGELFF
.,.,TRBJ2-7,TRBV20-1,TGCAGTGCTAGACAGGCCTACGAGCAGTACTTC,CSARQAYEQYF
TRBD1,.,TRBJ1-1,TRBV29-1,TGCAGCGTTGGTGGGGACAGGGCCACTGAAGCTTTCTTT,CSVGGDRATEAFF
TRBD2,.,TRBJ2-1,TRBV28,TGTGCCAGCGGAAGCGATCTAGCGGGTTCCTACAATGAGCAGTTCTTC,CASGSDLAGSYNEQFF
TRBD2,.,TRBJ2-5,TRBV5-4,TGTGCCAGCAGCTTGACGGGAGGGCCGGGAGAGACCCAGTACTTC,CASSLTGGPGETQYF
.,.,TRBJ2-3,TRBV30,TGTGCCTGGAGTGTAAATGCTATCACAGATACGCAGTATTTT,CAWSVNAITDTQYF
.,.,TRBJ1-5,TRBV28,TGTGCCAGCAGTTTCGTTTGGGGGCAGGGGAGCAATCAGCCCCAGCATTTT,CASSFVWGQGSNQPQHF
.,.,TRBJ2-3,TRBV20-1,TGCAGTGGTGGGCCCGCGGGTACGCAGTATTTT,CSGGPAGTQYF
.,.,TRBJ2-1,TRBV5-1,TGCGCCAGCAGCCTCACAGGGTTAGATGAGCAGTTCTTC,CASSLTGLDEQFF
.,.,TRBJ1-6,TRBV7-3,TGTGCCAGCAGACCCACAGGGAGAAATTCACCCCTCCACTTT,CASRPTGRNSPLHF
.,.,TRBJ2-2,TRBV5-4,TGTGCCAGCAGCTCCCCTGGCCGGGTACCCACCGGGGAGCTGTTTTTT,CASSSPGRVPTGELFF
TRBD1,.,TRBJ2-7,TRBV6-5,TGTGCCAGCAGTCCTCGGGGACAGAGCTACGAGCAGTACTTC,CASSPRGQSYEQYF
.,.,TRBJ2-7,TRBV7-8,TGTGCCAGCAGCTTAACCAAGCGCTACGAGCAGTACTTC,CASSLTKRYEQYF
.,.,TRBJ1-3,TRBV5-1,TGCGCCAGCAGCTTGGTAGCGGCTTACGGCGGGCGCTCTGGAAACACCATATATTTT,CASSLVAAYGGRSGNTIYF
TRBD1,.,TRBJ2-5,TRBV11-2,TGTGCCAGCAGCCCCATGGGACAGTGGGAGACCCAGTACTTC,CASSPMGQWETQYF
.,.,TRBJ2-6,TRBV5-1,TGCGCCAGCAGCTTGCGTACCTCGGTCTCTGGGGCCAACGTCCTGACTTTC,CASSLRTSVSGANVLTF
.,.,TRBJ1-1,TRBV4-1,TGCGCCAGCAGCCAATCGGACAGCTCTGTCGTTTTCTTT,CASSQSDSSVVFF
TRBD1,.,TRBJ2-7,TRBV27,TGTGCCAGCAGTTTAAACCGACAGGGGTCCTCCTACGAGCAGTACTTC,CASSLNRQGSSYEQYF
.,.,TRBJ2-7,TRBV15,TGTGCCACCAGCAGAGGCCCCTGGGGGGAGTCCTACGAGCAGTACTTC,CATSRGPWGESYEQYF
TRBD2,once,TRBJ2-1,TRBV7-9,TGTGCCAGCAGTCCACTAGCGGGAGCTCTCAATGAGCAGTTCTTC,CASSPLAGALNEQFF
.,.,TRBJ2-2,TRBV3-1/TRBV3-2,TGTGCCAGCAGCCAATTGCGAGGCCGTGCCGGGGAGCTGTTTTTT,CASSQLRGRAGELFF
TRBD2,.,TRBJ2-7,TRBV7-6,TGTGCCAGCAGCTTAGGAAGGATGAGCGCGGGAGGTTCTGGGCAGTACTTC,CASSLGRMSAGGSGQYF
TRBD2,.,TRBJ2-1,TRBV18,TGTGCCAGCTCACCAAATGCGGGGGCCTACAATGAGCAGTTCTTC,CASSPNAGAYNEQFF
TRBD2,.,TRBJ2-7,TRBV3-1/TRBV3-2,TGTGCCAGCAGCCAAATGGCGACTAGCGGAAACTACGAGCAGTACTTC,CASSQMATSGNYEQYF
.,.,TRBJ2-7,TRBV19,TGTGCCAGTAGTATACGGGGGAATCTCGACGAGCAGTACTTC,CASSIRGNLDEQYF
.,.,TRBJ1-1,TRBV7-9,TGTGCCAGCAGCTTAGGGGGCCCGATGAACACTGAAGCTTTCTTT,CASSLGGPMNTEAFF
.,.,TRBJ1-6,TRBV28,TGTGCCAGCAGTCCGGGGTTTAGGTCCTATAATTCACCCCTCCACTTT,CASSPGFRSYNSPLHF
TRBD1,.,TRBJ1-6,TRBV28,TGTGCCAGCCTAAGCTGGACAGGGGGAAGTTCACCCCTCCACTTT,CASLSWTGGSSPLHF
.,.,TRBJ1-1,TRBV6-5,TGTGCCAGCAGTTATACAACAGGGTCCACTGAAGCTTTCTTT,CASSYTTGSTEAFF